A selection of T cell receptor beta chains follows, all from one sample in a study of cytomegalovirus exposure and HLA in healthy donors. Data came from immunoSEQ multiplex PCR; TCRdb stores just in-frame clones and leaves some out. The sample carries over 150,000 clones, 95% to 97% recorded once. Sequencing was done on a sample of PBMCs. The receptor set was obtained from a woman between 18 and 29 years old in good health and CMV-seronegative. Each CDR3 is given with its conserved first and last residue. Each record gives: clone size, J gene, CDR3 length, D gene, V gene, CDR3 protein, CDR3 DNA. The D gene is left open where the match is weak. Not every row has a clone size; where given, it reads once, few, many or a size class.

abundance: -
j_gene: TRBJ2-7
len: 16
d_gene: TRBD1
v_gene: TRBV27
CDR3aa: CASSLSMTGGAYEQYF
CDR3nt: TGTGCCAGCAGTTTATCGATGACAGGGGGCGCCTACGAGCAGTACTTC

abundance: -
j_gene: TRBJ1-2
len: 17
d_gene: TRBD1
v_gene: TRBV10-1
CDR3aa: CASSESSPGQGLYGYTF
CDR3nt: TGCGCCAGCAGTGAGTCGTCCCCCGGACAGGGCCTTTATGGCTACACCTTC

abundance: -
j_gene: TRBJ2-3
len: 14
d_gene: -
v_gene: TRBV6-4
CDR3aa: CASRIEASTDTQYF
CDR3nt: TGTGCCAGCAGGATAGAGGCAAGCACAGATACGCAGTATTTT

abundance: -
j_gene: TRBJ2-2
len: 14
d_gene: -
v_gene: TRBV5-1
CDR3aa: CASSPQGNTGELFF
CDR3nt: TGCGCCAGCAGCCCGCAGGGTAACACCGGGGAGCTGTTTTTT

abundance: once
j_gene: TRBJ1-5
len: 13
d_gene: -
v_gene: TRBV19
CDR3aa: CASTGGGNQPQHF
CDR3nt: TGTGCCAGTACCGGGGGGGGCAATCAGCCCCAGCATTTT

abundance: -
j_gene: TRBJ1-3
len: 17
d_gene: TRBD1
v_gene: TRBV4-1
CDR3aa: CASSQDPGQGSGNTIYF
CDR3nt: TGCGCCAGCAGCCAAGATCCGGGACAGGGGTCTGGAAACACCATATATTTT

abundance: -
j_gene: TRBJ1-3
len: 15
d_gene: -
v_gene: TRBV25-1
CDR3aa: CASSEYAGAGNTIYF
CDR3nt: TGTGCCAGCAGTGAATACGCAGGGGCGGGAAACACCATATATTTT

abundance: once
j_gene: TRBJ1-3
len: 14
d_gene: -
v_gene: TRBV2
CDR3aa: CASSGQISGNTIYF
CDR3nt: TGTGCCAGCAGCGGACAGATCTCTGGAAACACCATATATTTT

abundance: -
j_gene: TRBJ1-4
len: 13
d_gene: -
v_gene: TRBV6-1
CDR3aa: CASKRTSGEKLFF
CDR3nt: TGTGCCAGCAAAAGGACCTCGGGGGAAAAACTGTTTTTT

abundance: -
j_gene: TRBJ1-1
len: 14
d_gene: -
v_gene: TRBV19
CDR3aa: CASSIRQGRTEAFF
CDR3nt: TGTGCCAGTAGTATACGGCAGGGTAGGACTGAAGCTTTCTTT

abundance: -
j_gene: TRBJ2-3
len: 15
d_gene: TRBD2
v_gene: TRBV30
CDR3aa: CAWDFSGGATDTQYF
CDR3nt: TGTGCCTGGGATTTTAGCGGGGGGGCCACCGATACGCAGTATTTT

abundance: -
j_gene: TRBJ1-1
len: 12
d_gene: -
v_gene: TRBV29-1
CDR3aa: CSVEEVERRAFF
CDR3nt: TGCAGCGTTGAAGAGGTGGAAAGGAGAGCTTTCTTT

abundance: -
j_gene: TRBJ2-7
len: 15
d_gene: -
v_gene: TRBV6-1
CDR3aa: CASSVASNEDYEQYF
CDR3nt: TGTGCCAGCAGTGTGGCATCCAATGAGGATTACGAGCAGTACTTC

abundance: -
j_gene: TRBJ2-2
len: 14
d_gene: -
v_gene: TRBV29-1
CDR3aa: CSVATQGGGGELFF
CDR3nt: TGCAGCGTTGCGACCCAAGGGGGGGGCGGGGAGCTGTTTTTT

abundance: -
j_gene: TRBJ1-2
len: 15
d_gene: TRBD1
v_gene: TRBV9
CDR3aa: CASSAGDRGSYGYTF
CDR3nt: TGTGCCAGCAGCGCTGGGGACAGGGGAAGTTATGGCTACACCTTC

abundance: once
j_gene: TRBJ2-7
len: 14
d_gene: TRBD2
v_gene: TRBV27
CDR3aa: CASSLAGGTYEQYF
CDR3nt: TGTGCCAGCAGTTTAGCGGGGGGAACCTACGAGCAGTACTTC

abundance: -
j_gene: TRBJ1-2
len: 16
d_gene: TRBD1
v_gene: TRBV4-3
CDR3aa: CASSQVYSTGGYGYTF
CDR3nt: TGCGCCAGCAGCCAAGTGTATTCGACAGGGGGCTATGGCTACACCTTC

abundance: -
j_gene: TRBJ1-5
len: 14
d_gene: TRBD1
v_gene: TRBV6-6
CDR3aa: CASRAGDRGQPQHF
CDR3nt: TGTGCCAGCAGGGCAGGGGACAGGGGACAGCCCCAGCATTTT

abundance: -
j_gene: TRBJ2-1
len: 14
d_gene: TRBD1
v_gene: TRBV5-8
CDR3aa: CASSVGQGNNEQFF
CDR3nt: TGTGCCAGCAGCGTCGGACAGGGTAACAATGAGCAGTTCTTC

abundance: -
j_gene: TRBJ1-5
len: 17
d_gene: TRBD1
v_gene: TRBV4-2
CDR3aa: CASSQAPKTGENQPQHF
CDR3nt: TGTGCCAGCAGCCAAGCTCCCAAGACAGGGGAGAATCAGCCCCAGCATTTT

abundance: -
j_gene: TRBJ1-1
len: 13
d_gene: TRBD1
v_gene: TRBV6-5
CDR3aa: CASSTTGVPEAFF
CDR3nt: TGTGCCAGCAGTACCACAGGGGTACCTGAAGCTTTCTTT

abundance: -
j_gene: TRBJ2-2
len: 18
d_gene: -
v_gene: TRBV15
CDR3aa: CATSRALGRMANTGELFF
CDR3nt: TGTGCCACCAGCAGAGCACTAGGAAGGATGGCGAACACCGGGGAGCTGTTTTTT

abundance: -
j_gene: TRBJ2-7
len: 13
d_gene: -
v_gene: TRBV27
CDR3aa: CASTHQGGNEQYF
CDR3nt: TGTGCCAGCACACACCAGGGGGGAAACGAGCAGTACTTC

abundance: -
j_gene: TRBJ2-1
len: 11
d_gene: -
v_gene: TRBV2
CDR3aa: CASSVVNEQFF
CDR3nt: TGTGCCAGCAGTGTCGTGAATGAGCAGTTCTTC

abundance: -
j_gene: TRBJ1-6
len: 14
d_gene: TRBD1
v_gene: TRBV6-6
CDR3aa: CASSWDSYNSPLHF
CDR3nt: TGTGCCAGCAGTTGGGACAGTTATAATTCACCCCTCCACTTT

abundance: -
j_gene: TRBJ2-1
len: 11
d_gene: -
v_gene: TRBV30
CDR3aa: CAWSAANEQFF
CDR3nt: TGTGCCTGGAGTGCTGCGAATGAGCAGTTCTTC

abundance: -
j_gene: TRBJ1-1
len: 13
d_gene: -
v_gene: TRBV7-2
CDR3aa: CASGQGRNTEAFF
CDR3nt: TGTGCCAGTGGGCAGGGGAGGAACACTGAAGCTTTCTTT

abundance: -
j_gene: TRBJ1-5
len: 16
d_gene: TRBD1
v_gene: TRBV18
CDR3aa: CASSPPGTGANQPQHF
CDR3nt: TGTGCCAGCTCACCACCCGGGACAGGGGCAAATCAGCCCCAGCATTTT

abundance: few
j_gene: TRBJ1-1
len: 13
d_gene: -
v_gene: TRBV7-3
CDR3aa: CASSATGNTEAFF
CDR3nt: TGTGCCAGCAGCGCAACAGGGAACACTGAAGCTTTCTTT

abundance: -
j_gene: TRBJ1-2
len: 13
d_gene: -
v_gene: TRBV5-4
CDR3aa: CASREWGGDGYTF
CDR3nt: TGTGCCAGTAGAGAGTGGGGGGGCGATGGCTACACCTTC

abundance: -
j_gene: TRBJ1-3
len: 16
d_gene: -
v_gene: TRBV11-2
CDR3aa: CASGISTGWAGNTIYF
CDR3nt: TGTGCCAGCGGAATTTCTACAGGGTGGGCTGGAAACACCATATATTTT

abundance: -
j_gene: TRBJ2-1
len: 16
d_gene: TRBD1
v_gene: TRBV5-1
CDR3aa: CASSSGRTGVYNEQFF
CDR3nt: TGCGCCAGCAGCTCTGGGAGGACAGGGGTTTACAATGAGCAGTTCTTC

abundance: -
j_gene: TRBJ1-5
len: 17
d_gene: TRBD1
v_gene: TRBV19
CDR3aa: CASSQSHRGMGGQPQHF
CDR3nt: TGTGCCAGTAGCCAAAGCCACAGGGGCATGGGTGGTCAGCCCCAGCATTTT

abundance: -
j_gene: TRBJ2-5
len: 13
d_gene: TRBD1
v_gene: TRBV7-2
CDR3aa: CASSNRGGETQYF
CDR3nt: TGTGCCAGCAGTAACAGGGGTGGGGAGACCCAGTACTTC

abundance: -
j_gene: TRBJ2-7
len: 14
d_gene: -
v_gene: TRBV5-6
CDR3aa: CASSPGGLTGEQYF
CDR3nt: TGTGCCAGCAGCCCCGGCGGACTGACGGGGGAGCAGTACTTC

abundance: -
j_gene: TRBJ2-5
len: 14
d_gene: TRBD2
v_gene: TRBV29-1
CDR3aa: CSVSGGDRWETQYF
CDR3nt: TGCAGCGTTAGCGGGGGGGATCGGTGGGAGACCCAGTACTTC

abundance: -
j_gene: TRBJ2-3
len: 13
d_gene: TRBD2
v_gene: TRBV19
CDR3aa: CATAGGSTDTQYF
CDR3nt: TGTGCCACCGCGGGGGGAAGCACAGATACGCAGTATTTT

abundance: -
j_gene: TRBJ1-3
len: 14
d_gene: TRBD1
v_gene: TRBV19
CDR3aa: CASSTGQGLDTIYF
CDR3nt: TGTGCCAGTAGTACGGGACAGGGACTTGACACCATATATTTT

abundance: -
j_gene: TRBJ1-5
len: 17
d_gene: -
v_gene: TRBV15
CDR3aa: CATSRDLAVGSNQPQHF
CDR3nt: TGTGCCACCAGCAGAGATCTGGCCGTTGGTAGCAATCAGCCCCAGCATTTT

abundance: -
j_gene: TRBJ2-7
len: 13
d_gene: -
v_gene: TRBV18
CDR3aa: CASSSSQGYEQYF
CDR3nt: TGTGCCAGCTCCTCCAGCCAGGGGTACGAGCAGTACTTC

abundance: -
j_gene: TRBJ2-3
len: 12
d_gene: -
v_gene: TRBV6-5
CDR3aa: CASSQNTDTQYF
CDR3nt: TGTGCCAGCAGTCAAAACACAGATACGCAGTATTTT

abundance: once
j_gene: TRBJ2-7
len: 15
d_gene: -
v_gene: TRBV5-1
CDR3aa: CASSLGPNNRDEQYF
CDR3nt: TGCGCCAGCAGCTTGGGCCCTAACAACAGGGACGAGCAGTACTTC

abundance: -
j_gene: TRBJ2-1
len: 14
d_gene: -
v_gene: TRBV7-2
CDR3aa: CASSYHVGDGEQFF
CDR3nt: TGTGCCAGCAGCTATCATGTCGGGGATGGTGAGCAGTTCTTC

abundance: -
j_gene: TRBJ1-4
len: 16
d_gene: TRBD1
v_gene: TRBV9
CDR3aa: CASSGGQGESYEKLFF
CDR3nt: TGTGCCAGCAGCGGAGGACAGGGGGAATCGTATGAAAAACTGTTTTTT

abundance: -
j_gene: TRBJ1-4
len: 15
d_gene: TRBD1
v_gene: TRBV6-6
CDR3aa: CASSYSDRGSEKLFF
CDR3nt: TGTGCCAGCAGTTACTCGGACAGGGGTTCTGAAAAACTGTTTTTT

abundance: -
j_gene: TRBJ1-2
len: 13
d_gene: -
v_gene: TRBV27
CDR3aa: CASSLGGPGGYTF
CDR3nt: TGTGCCAGCAGCCTGGGTGGGCCGGGAGGCTACACCTTC

abundance: once
j_gene: TRBJ2-7
len: 15
d_gene: TRBD1
v_gene: TRBV15
CDR3aa: CATSRGTGGYYEQYF
CDR3nt: TGTGCCACCAGCAGAGGTACAGGGGGTTACTACGAGCAGTACTTC

abundance: -
j_gene: TRBJ1-5
len: 12
d_gene: -
v_gene: TRBV2
CDR3aa: CAAPGGNQPQHF
CDR3nt: TGTGCCGCACCGGGTGGCAATCAGCCCCAGCATTTT

abundance: -
j_gene: TRBJ2-2
len: 15
d_gene: -
v_gene: TRBV4-3
CDR3aa: CASSQDPQVAGELFF
CDR3nt: TGCGCCAGCAGCCAAGATCCCCAGGTTGCCGGGGAGCTGTTTTTT

abundance: -
j_gene: TRBJ2-5
len: 15
d_gene: -
v_gene: TRBV5-1
CDR3aa: CASSLVSVNQETQYF
CDR3nt: TGCGCCAGCAGCTTGGTTTCAGTTAATCAAGAGACCCAGTACTTC

abundance: -
j_gene: TRBJ1-1
len: 12
d_gene: -
v_gene: TRBV7-9
CDR3aa: CASSPSDTEAFF
CDR3nt: TGTGCCAGCAGCCCCTCGGACACTGAAGCTTTCTTT

abundance: -
j_gene: TRBJ2-3
len: 16
d_gene: TRBD1
v_gene: TRBV7-2
CDR3aa: CASSPDRAGFTDTQYF
CDR3nt: TGTGCCAGCAGCCCCGACAGGGCCGGTTTCACAGATACGCAGTATTTT

abundance: -
j_gene: TRBJ1-2
len: 13
d_gene: -
v_gene: TRBV6-5
CDR3aa: CASSYSRLRGYTF
CDR3nt: TGTGCCAGCAGTTACTCGAGACTACGCGGCTACACCTTC

abundance: -
j_gene: TRBJ2-2
len: 15
d_gene: TRBD2
v_gene: TRBV30
CDR3aa: CAWSELAKNTGELFF
CDR3nt: TGTGCCTGGAGTGAACTAGCGAAGAACACCGGGGAGCTGTTTTTT

abundance: -
j_gene: TRBJ1-6
len: 15
d_gene: TRBD1
v_gene: TRBV13
CDR3aa: CASSRRTGRNSPLHF
CDR3nt: TGTGCCAGCAGCCGGAGGACAGGCCGTAATTCACCCCTCCACTTT

abundance: -
j_gene: TRBJ2-5
len: 16
d_gene: TRBD1
v_gene: TRBV5-1
CDR3aa: CASSLLRLQGRETQYF
CDR3nt: TGCGCCAGCAGCCTACTCCGCCTACAGGGGCGGGAGACCCAGTACTTC

abundance: -
j_gene: TRBJ1-5
len: 13
d_gene: TRBD1
v_gene: TRBV6-1
CDR3aa: CASSEGQLQPQHF
CDR3nt: TGTGCCAGCAGTGAGGGACAGCTCCAGCCCCAGCATTTT

abundance: -
j_gene: TRBJ2-7
len: 14
d_gene: TRBD1
v_gene: TRBV5-6
CDR3aa: CASSRTGGRNEQYF
CDR3nt: TGTGCCAGCAGCCGGACAGGGGGCCGGAACGAGCAGTACTTC

abundance: -
j_gene: TRBJ2-4
len: 16
d_gene: -
v_gene: TRBV11-2
CDR3aa: CASSFAGALAKNIQYF
CDR3nt: TGTGCCAGCAGCTTTGCAGGGGCTTTAGCCAAAAACATTCAGTACTTC

abundance: -
j_gene: TRBJ2-7
len: 15
d_gene: TRBD1
v_gene: TRBV6-6
CDR3aa: CASSTLQGEFSEQYF
CDR3nt: TGTGCCAGCAGTACCCTGCAGGGGGAGTTCAGCGAGCAGTACTTC